One sample yielded the 25 T cell receptor beta chains listed below, sequenced in a study of beta chain features in type 1 diabetes. The entirety of the isolated RNA underwent reverse transcription, so expressed TCRB transcripts were sequenced. Using immunoSEQ multiplex PCR, the repertoire was profiled, and TCRdb retains in-frame clones only, with some absent. The repertoire holds about 900,000 clones, with about 17% as singletons. The sequencing sample was made of naive CD4+ T cells from blood. The receptors come from a woman aged 18 to 35 in good health.

The chain recombines TRBV6-5 with TRBJ2-7; tentatively, D is TRBD1 (7 bases). The ends were cut back, 5 bases at V and 0 bases at J, with 14 bases in the middle. CDR1 MNHEY and CDR2 SVGAGI come from the germline V gene. CDR3 size: 15 residues. The CDR3 coding sequence is TGTGCCAGCAGTCGGCAGGGGGGAAACTCCTACGAGCAGTACTTC. This sequence encodes CASSRQGGNSYEQYF.

The V gene is TRBV10-3, the J gene TRBJ2-3, with D perhaps matching TRBD2 (5 bases). From germline, CDR1 is ENHRY and CDR2 SYGVKD. Trimming took 5 bases from V and 7 from J, leaving 16 bases between them. The CDR3 runs 14 residues. Here the CDR3 DNA reads TGTGCCATCAGTCCGGACTGGGGTAGGAATACGCAGTATTTT. Its translation is CAISPDWGRNTQYF.

The sample holds a few counts of this clone. The chain uses TRBV7-9 and TRBJ2-4, with 7 bases matching TRBD1. CDR1 and CDR2 from the germline V gene are SEHNR and FQNEAQ (reference sequence). CDR3 length: 15 residues. V was clipped by 5 bases and J by 5 bases; unmatched bases: 9. The CDR3 loop reads CASSRQGMGQNIQYF. Written as DNA, the CDR3 is TGTGCCAGCAGCCGACAGGGTATGGGCCAAAACATTCAGTACTTC.

This clone occurred a few times. The V and J genes are TRBV19 and TRBJ1-2; D is unclear. The germline gives CDR1 LNHDA, CDR2 SQIVND (reference sequence). The CDR3 is 11 amino acids. Trimming took off 10 bases at V and 8 bases at J, with 14 bases between the two ends. This CDR3 reads CATQDLKGYTF. In nucleotides, the CDR3 is TGTGCCACCCAGGACCTGAAGGGCTACACCTTC. The whole variable domain, filled in from reference TRBV19 and TRBJ1-2, reads DGGITQSPKYLFRKEGQNVTLSCEQNLNHDAMYWYRQDPGQGLRLIYYSQIVNDFQKGDIAEGYSVSREKKESFPLTVTSAQKNPTAFYLCATQDLKGYTFGSGTRLTVV.

This clone was observed a handful of times. This chain links TRBV19 with TRBJ2-1, with unresolved D. This CDR3 spans 11 amino acids. Germline lookup yields CDR1 LNHDA and CDR2 SQIVND (reference sequence). The V end lost 4 bases, the J end lost 7 bases, and 5 bases lay between the germline ends. CDR3 protein: CASSKFNEQFF. The CDR3 DNA follows: TGTGCCAGTAGTAAGTTTAATGAGCAGTTCTTC.

The chain recombines TRBV4-2 with TRBJ1-1; D gene ambiguous. This CDR3 spans 11 amino acids. Germline loops: CDR1 LGHNA, CDR2 YNFKEQ. The V end was cut by 4 bases, the J end by 2 bases, with 2 bases between. In DNA form, the CDR3 reads TGTGCCAGCAGCCTTAACACTGAAGCTTTCTTT. Its protein is CASSLNTEAFF.

This chain links TRBV15 with TRBJ2-7; TRBD1 might be the D (5 bases). CDR3 length: 15 residues. The V gene's germline CDR1 is LNHNV and CDR2 YYDKDF (reference sequence). The V gene lost 0 bases and the J gene lost 3 bases, with 12 bases spanning the gap. The CDR3 DNA reads TGTGCCACCAGCAGAGATCGTGACAGTTTCTACGAGCAGTACTTC. Translating gives CATSRDRDSFYEQYF.

The V gene is TRBV14, the J gene TRBJ2-2, with 12 bases matching TRBD2. The germline V gene has CDR1 SGHDN and CDR2 FVKESK. The CDR3 totals 15 residues. Trimming took 3 bases from V and 4 from J; bases not matched to a gene: 0. The DNA of the CDR3 is TGTGCCAGCAGCCAGACTAGCGGGAGCACCGGGGAGCTGTTTTTT. Protein: CASSQTSGSTGELFF.

This clone has more than one count but fewer than ten. The V gene is TRBV5-1, the J gene TRBJ2-7; D gene uncertain. Per germline, CDR1 SGHRS and CDR2 YFSETQ. This CDR3 is 14 amino acids long. Trimming took 3 bases from V and 7 from J, leaving 17 bases between them. DNA for the CDR3: TGCGCCAGCAGCTCTTTCATTTCACGAACGGAGCAGTACTTC. It encodes CASSSFISRTEQYF.

This chain joins TRBV11-1 and TRBJ2-1; 10 bases are a match to TRBD2. The junction had 5 bases not matched to a gene; V was cut back by 0 bases and J by 6 bases. This CDR3 spans 16 amino acids. Germline CDR1 is SGHAT and CDR2 is FQDESV (reference sequence). CDR3 nucleotide sequence: TGTGCCAGCAGCTTAGCCCTAGCGGGAGTTGGCAATGAGCAGTTCTTC. The encoded protein is CASSLALAGVGNEQFF.

CDR3 in amino acids: CASSPPSGLAGRNEQFF. The CDR3 region has the DNA TGTGCCAGCAGCCCGCCTTCAGGACTAGCGGGTCGGAATGAGCAGTTCTTC. The V and J genes are TRBV7-9 and TRBJ2-1, with TRBD2 matching over 11 bases. V shed 5 bases and J 7 bases; nucleotides not matched to a gene: 13. Germline-derived CDR1 and CDR2 are SEHNR and FQNEAQ (reference sequence). The CDR3 covers 17 residues.

The J gene is TRBJ2-7, the V gene TRBV6-5, with D possibly TRBD2 on 6 matching bases. The CDR3 spans 14 residues. Germline V gene lookup returns CDR1 MNHEY and CDR2 SVGAGI. Trimming took 8 bases from V and 2 from J, leaving 16 bases between them. CDR3 in amino acids: CASGRSGLTYEQYF. CDR3 nucleotide sequence: TGTGCCAGCGGTCGGAGCGGGCTAACCTACGAGCAGTACTTC.

The V call is TRBV19, the J call TRBJ1-5, with 8 nucleotides matching TRBD1. From germline, CDR1 is LNHDA and CDR2 SQIVND (reference sequence). Losses at the gene ends were 6 bases for V and 5 bases for J; bases not matched to a gene: 6. The CDR3 contains 14 residues. CDR3 residues: CASSVTGVYQPQHF. The DNA of the CDR3 is TGTGCCAGTAGCGTGACAGGGGTCTATCAGCCCCAGCATTTT.

The rearrangement links TRBV5-6 to TRBJ2-3, with 9 bases that match TRBD2. Germline-derived CDR1 and CDR2 are SGHDT and YYEEEE. The trim removed 1 base at V and 1 base at J, leaving 4 bases unmatched. This CDR3 is 16 amino acids long. The CDR3, as DNA: TGTGCCAGCAGCTTGCTAGCGGGACTTCGCACAGATACGCAGTATTTT. The encoded protein is CASSLLAGLRTDTQYF.

This clone was recorded a few times. J is TRBJ1-2 and V is TRBV7-2; weak D call: TRBD1 (6 bases). CDR3 length equals 13 residues. The germline V gene encodes CDR1 SGHTA and CDR2 FQGNSA. Trimming stripped 5 bases from V and 6 bases from J, with 13 bases between. This CDR3 reads CASSPGQIDGYTF. The CDR3, as DNA: TGTGCCAGCAGCCCAGGACAGATCGATGGCTACACCTTC.

The table lists this clone with a few counts. The genes are TRBV11-2 and TRBJ2-2; D possibly uses TRBD1 or TRBD2 (5 bases each). CDR1 and CDR2 (germline): SGHAT, FQNNGV. This CDR3 is 16 amino acids long. V was shortened by 3 bases and J by 7 bases, with 18 bases between the two germline ends. CDR3 sequence (DNA): TGTGCCAGCAGCTTTAACCCCGGGGCGGCGAGCGGGGAGCTGTTTTTT. Translated, it gives CASSFNPGAASGELFF.

This clone was detected only a few times. Other DNA sequences within the sample encode an identical CDR3. In nucleotides, the CDR3 is TGTGCCAGCAGTGCTCAGGGGAACACTGAAGCTTTCTTT. This encodes CASSAQGNTEAFF. This chain connects TRBV2 to TRBJ1-1; perhaps TRBD1 as D (5 bases). CDR3 length equals 13 residues. Germline CDR1 reads SNHLY; CDR2 reads FYNNEI. The ends were cut back, 4 bases at V and 1 base at J, with 7 bases in the middle.

CDR3 nucleotide sequence: TGTGCCAGCAGTTTAGCGGGATATTACAATGAGCAGTTCTTC. It yields the protein CASSLAGYYNEQFF. The genes are TRBV6-5 and TRBJ2-1; 8 positions match TRBD2. This CDR3 contains 14 residues. Germline CDR1 is MNHEY and CDR2 is SVGAGI. The V and J ends lost 4 bases and 4 bases, in that order; junction bases with no gene match: 3.

There are a few counts of this clone. The chain recombines TRBV19 with TRBJ2-2, with D possibly TRBD2 on 5 matching bases. Trimming removed 4 bases at V and 0 bases at J, with 9 bases between. CDR3 length: 15 amino acids. Germline values: CDR1 LNHDA, CDR2 SQIVND (reference sequence). CDR3 nucleotides: TGTGCCAGTAGTAAGGGAGCAACGAACACCGGGGAGCTGTTTTTT. Encoded protein: CASSKGATNTGELFF.

This chain connects TRBV5-4 to TRBJ2-1, with D maybe TRBD1 (6 bases). Germline lookup yields CDR1 SGHNT and CDR2 YYREEE (reference sequence). Trimming shortened V by 4 bases and J by 6 bases, and 17 bases separated the two germline ends. The CDR3 is 15 residues long. The CDR3 nucleotides read TGTGCCAGCAGCACTACTAGTGGGGGCATCAATGAGCAGTTCTTC. Translated: CASSTTSGGINEQFF.

In its sample, this clone was seen a few times. J is TRBJ2-1 and V is TRBV7-8, with D possibly matching TRBD2 (5 bases). Trimming removed 5 bases from V and 0 bases from J, with 23 bases in between. The germline V gene encodes CDR1 SGHVS and CDR2 FQNEAQ. The CDR3 is made up of 19 amino acids. The CDR3 here is CASSVILTSFPSSYNEQFF. Written as DNA, the CDR3 is TGTGCCAGCAGCGTGATCCTTACTAGTTTCCCGAGCTCCTACAATGAGCAGTTCTTC.

This chain links TRBV2 with TRBJ1-2; no clear D. With 3 bases removed from V and 6 bases from J, the gap between germline ends came to 20 bases. This CDR3 is built from 16 residues. Germline CDR1 SNHLY, CDR2 FYNNEI. This chain's CDR3 is CASSDLKGSSRNGYTF. Here the CDR3 DNA reads TGTGCCAGCAGTGACCTCAAGGGTTCCTCGAGGAATGGCTACACCTTC.

V gene TRBV25-1 combines with J gene TRBJ2-1; the D gene could be TRBD1 or TRBD2 (5 bases each). The CDR3 spans 13 residues. The germline V gene has CDR1 MGHDK and CDR2 SYGVNS. The V gene lost 2 bases and the J gene lost 9 bases, with 11 bases spanning the gap. The chain's CDR3 is CASSEPGTVEQFF. The CDR3 bases are TGTGCCAGCAGTGAACCCGGGACGGTTGAGCAGTTCTTC.

This clone was detected only a few times. V usage is TRBV6-5 and J usage is TRBJ1-3, with a weak D call TRBD1 (5 bases). The CDR3 length is 14 residues. V was trimmed by 5 bases and J by 0 bases, leaving 8 bases between them. CDR1 MNHEY and CDR2 SVGAGI come from the germline V gene. CDR3: CASSRQPSGNTIYF. CDR3 DNA: TGTGCCAGCAGTCGACAGCCCTCTGGAAACACCATATATTTT.

This clone was detected only a few times. The chain couples TRBV28 to TRBJ1-2; 7 positions match TRBD1. The germline V gene encodes CDR1 MDHEN and CDR2 SYDVKM. This CDR3 comprises 13 residues. The V gene end was trimmed by 8 bases and the J gene end by 5 bases; junction bases not matched to a gene: 8. CDR3 coding DNA: TGTGCCAGCCAGGGGGGAACTGGGTATGGCTACACCTTC. It translates to CASQGGTGYGYTF.